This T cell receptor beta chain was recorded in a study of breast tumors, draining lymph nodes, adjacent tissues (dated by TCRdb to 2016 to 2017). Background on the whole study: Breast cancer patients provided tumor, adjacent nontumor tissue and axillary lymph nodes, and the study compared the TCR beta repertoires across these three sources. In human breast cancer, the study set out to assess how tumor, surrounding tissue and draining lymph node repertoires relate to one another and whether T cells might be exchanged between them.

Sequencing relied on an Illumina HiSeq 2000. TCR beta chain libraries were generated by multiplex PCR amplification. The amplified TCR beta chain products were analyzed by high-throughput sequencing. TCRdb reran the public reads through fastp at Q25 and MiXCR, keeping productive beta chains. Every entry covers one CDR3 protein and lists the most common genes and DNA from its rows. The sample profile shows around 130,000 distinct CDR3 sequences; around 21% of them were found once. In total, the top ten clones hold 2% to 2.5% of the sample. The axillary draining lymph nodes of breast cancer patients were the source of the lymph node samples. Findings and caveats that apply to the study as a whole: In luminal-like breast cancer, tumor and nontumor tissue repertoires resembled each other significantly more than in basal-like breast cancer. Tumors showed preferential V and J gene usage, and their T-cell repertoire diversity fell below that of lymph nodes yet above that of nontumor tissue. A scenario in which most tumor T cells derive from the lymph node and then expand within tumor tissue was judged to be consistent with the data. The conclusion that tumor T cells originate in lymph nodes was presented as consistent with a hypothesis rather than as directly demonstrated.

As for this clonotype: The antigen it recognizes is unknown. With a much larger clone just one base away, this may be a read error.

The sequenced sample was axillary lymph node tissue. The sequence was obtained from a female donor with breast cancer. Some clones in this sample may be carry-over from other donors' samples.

CDR3 loop: CASIRTGGYTF. The base sequence is TGTGCCAGCATCAGGACGGGTGGCTACACCTTC. The sequence links TRBV12-3 or TRBV12-4 to TRBJ1-2, with the D gene uncertain. The germline ends are 10 bases apart after V is trimmed by 7 bases and J by 7 bases. Its CDR3 holds 11 amino acids, cysteine through phenylalanine. Of the read, only the CDR3 DNA is kept; its 33 bases are in frame from base 1.